The sequence of this T cell receptor beta chain was determined in a study of beta chain features in type 1 diabetes. A word on this clone: The antigen remains undetermined.

Study-wide points: Type 1 diabetes patients had fewer VDJ junction insertions and more deletions. Researchers report that Type 1 diabetes patients had moderately but significantly shorter TCRB CDR3s across all four CD4+ subsets. Cells that show high TCR expression could be over-represented by cDNA sequencing.

CD4+ cells of the naive, central memory, regulatory and stem cell-like memory types were sorted via CD45RO/CCR7/CD25/CD127/CD95/CD27. Trimming removed 4 bases from V and 2 bases from J; junction bases left unmatched: 2. This CDR3 has 12 amino acids. CDR1 and CDR2 (germline): GTSNPN, SVGIG (reference sequence). The entirety of the isolated RNA underwent reverse transcription, so expressed TCRB transcripts were sequenced. The assay was immunoSEQ multiplex PCR, and TCRdb's table has in-frame clones only and misses some. The data hold hundreds of thousands of clones, with approximately 15% observed a single time.

This receptor was taken from a man aged 30 to 39 with type 1 diabetes. This sequence joins TRBV30 and TRBJ2-7; 7 bases map to TRBD1. The sequencing sample was made of naive CD4+ T cells from blood. CDR3 sequence: CAWTGGTYEQYF. In DNA, the CDR3 is TGTGCCTGGACAGGGGGAACCTACGAGCAGTACTTC.